Here is one T cell receptor (beta chain) with its context. The antigen is unknown. The V gene lost 7 bases and the J gene lost 0 bases, with 13 bases spanning the gap. Germline lookup yields CDR1 GTSNPN and CDR2 SVGIG (reference sequence). CDR3 length: 13 amino acids. This record belongs to a study of cytomegalovirus exposure and HLA in healthy donors. Broader study findings: Within an earlier analysis, most TCR beta V segments proved productive either about 87% or about 30% of the time. A later look showed TCR association rates differing by HLA locus, highest for DRB1 and lowest for HLA-C. What a later analysis showed was that several of the most significant clusters appeared linked to common viral pathogens. The only immune exposure information that was available was CMV serostatus.

Amplification used 60 Vbeta primers and 13 Jbeta primers. Sequencing was performed with immunoSEQ multiplex PCR; in TCRdb, only in-frame clones are kept and a portion is missing. The table lists some 150,000 clones, about 61% of them singletons. Sequences were obtained from PBMCs. The chain joins TRBV30 to TRBJ2-7, with D perhaps TRBD1 (5 bases). The TCR was taken from a woman aged 40 to 49 in good health and CMV-seronegative. CDR3 in DNA: TGTGCCTCGGACAATACCCCCTCCTACGAGCAGTACTTC. Amino acids: CASDNTPSYEQYF.